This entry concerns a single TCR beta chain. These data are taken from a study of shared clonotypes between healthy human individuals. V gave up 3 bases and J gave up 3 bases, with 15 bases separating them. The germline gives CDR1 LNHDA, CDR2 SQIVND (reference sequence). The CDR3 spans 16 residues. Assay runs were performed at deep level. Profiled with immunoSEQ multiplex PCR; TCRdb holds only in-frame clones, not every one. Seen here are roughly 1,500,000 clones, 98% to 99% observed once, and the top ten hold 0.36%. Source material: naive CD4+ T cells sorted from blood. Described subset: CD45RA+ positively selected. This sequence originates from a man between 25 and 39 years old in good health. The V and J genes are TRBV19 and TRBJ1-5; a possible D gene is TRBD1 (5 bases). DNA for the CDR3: TGTGCCAGTAGTATTTCGGGTACAGGTGCCAATCAGCCCCAGCATTTT. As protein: CASSISGTGANQPQHF.